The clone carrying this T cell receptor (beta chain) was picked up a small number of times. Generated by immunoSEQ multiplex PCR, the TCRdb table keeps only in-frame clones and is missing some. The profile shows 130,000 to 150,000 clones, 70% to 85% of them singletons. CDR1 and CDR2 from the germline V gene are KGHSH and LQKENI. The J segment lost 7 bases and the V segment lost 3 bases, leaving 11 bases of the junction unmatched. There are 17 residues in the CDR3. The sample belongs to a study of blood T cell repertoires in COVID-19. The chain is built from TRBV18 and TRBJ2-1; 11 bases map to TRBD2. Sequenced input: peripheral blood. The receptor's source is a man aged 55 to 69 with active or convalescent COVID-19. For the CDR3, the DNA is TGTGCCAGCTCACCGTCGATTAGCGGGAGGGCAAGGAATGAGCAGTTCTTC. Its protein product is CASSPSISGRARNEQFF.